This TCR beta chain comes out of a study of T cells in localized non-small cell lung cancer. CDR3 length: 16 residues. V shed 1 base, J shed 7 bases, and the junction held 8 bases outside the gene matches. In germline, CDR1 is SGHTA, CDR2 FQGNSA. Measured with immunoSEQ multiplex PCR; TCRdb has only the in-frame clones, and not every one. The table has 70,000 or so clones, roughly 80% seen once. The chain couples TRBV7-2 to TRBJ2-1, with 9 bases aligning to TRBD1. The source of this sequence is an older female donor with stage I lung adenocarcinoma. This sample comprised peripheral blood, obtained before any cancer treatment. The DNA for the CDR3 is TGTGCCAGCAGCTTAGATAGACAGGGGGTTGGGAATGAGCAGTTCTTC. Translation: CASSLDRQGVGNEQFF.